This T cell receptor beta chain was observed in a study of early T cells in non-severe SARS-CoV-2 infection. This clonotype was recorded at least ten times. MiXCR was run by TCRdb on the 5' RACE reads, yielding one entry per CDR3 protein. The sample carries about 30,000 distinct CDR3 sequences, approximately 5.2% recorded once. The CDR3 runs 18 residues. Trimming took 1 base from V and 1 from J; bases not matched to a gene: 9. The germline V gene encodes CDR1 SGHAT and CDR2 FQNNGV. The chain combines TRBV11-2 with TRBJ2-3; 9 bases agree with TRBD1. The TCR sequence derives from an adult who was a healthcare worker with PCR-confirmed SARS-CoV-2 infection or an uninfected control (not recorded which). The sequenced material came from whole blood. The CDR3 is CASSLASYGDRGTDTQYF. CDR3 bases: TGTGCCAGCAGCTTAGCCTCATACGGGGACAGGGGCACAGATACGCAGTATTTT.